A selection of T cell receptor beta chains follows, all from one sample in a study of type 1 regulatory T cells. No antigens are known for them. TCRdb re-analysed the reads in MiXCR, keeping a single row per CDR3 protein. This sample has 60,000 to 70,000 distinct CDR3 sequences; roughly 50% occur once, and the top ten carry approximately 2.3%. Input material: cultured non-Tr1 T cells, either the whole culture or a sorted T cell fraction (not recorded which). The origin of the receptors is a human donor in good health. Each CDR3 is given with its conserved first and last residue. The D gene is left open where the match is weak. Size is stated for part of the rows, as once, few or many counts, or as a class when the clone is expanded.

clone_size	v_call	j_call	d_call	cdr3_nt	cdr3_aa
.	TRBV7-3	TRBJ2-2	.	TGTGCCAGCAGCCCAACGGGGGGCGTGGCCGGGGAGCTGTTTTTT	CASSPTGGVAGELFF
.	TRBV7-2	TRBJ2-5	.	TGTGCCAGCAGCTTAGCCCCTTGGCGGCGCCAAGAGACCCAGTACTTC	CASSLAPWRRQETQYF
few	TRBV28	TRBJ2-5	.	TGTGCCAGCCGCCCGGCAGGGGGGATGGAGACCCAGTACTTC	CASRPAGGMETQYF
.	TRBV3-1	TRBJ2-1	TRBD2	TGTGCCAGCGTTCTCACTAGCGGGGGGTACAATGAGCAGTTCTTC	CASVLTSGGYNEQFF
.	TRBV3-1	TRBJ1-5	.	TGTGCCAGCAGCCAAGAAGGTCGACACCAGCCCCAGCATTTT	CASSQEGRHQPQHF
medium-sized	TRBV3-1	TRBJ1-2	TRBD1	TGTGCCAGCAGCCAACGGACAGGGGGCCATGGCTACACCTTC	CASSQRTGGHGYTF
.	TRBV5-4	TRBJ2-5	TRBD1	TGTGCCAGCAGCCCAGGTCCCGGGACAGGGCCGGGGACACAAGAGACCCAGTACTTC	CASSPGPGTGPGTQETQYF
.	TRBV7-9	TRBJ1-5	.	TGTGCCAGCAGCTTAAGTCAAGCCGGCCCCCAGCATTTT	CASSLSQAGPQHF
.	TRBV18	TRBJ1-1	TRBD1	TGTGCCAGCTCACGATCCGGACAGGGGAACACTGAAGCTTTCTTT	CASSRSGQGNTEAFF
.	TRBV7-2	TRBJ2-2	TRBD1	TGTGCCAGCAGCTTAACGAGACAGGGGGTGAACACCGGGGAGCTGTTTTTT	CASSLTRQGVNTGELFF
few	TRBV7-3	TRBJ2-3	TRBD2	TGTGCCAGCAGCTTAACGGCGGGGGGGTCGAATACGCAGTATTTT	CASSLTAGGSNTQYF
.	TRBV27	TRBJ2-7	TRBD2	TGTGCCAGCAGCCCCGAAGCGGGGGGGCGAGGCGAGCAGTACTTC	CASSPEAGGRGEQYF
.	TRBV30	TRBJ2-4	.	TGTGCCTGGAGTCCAGGCAAAAACATTCAGTACTTC	CAWSPGKNIQYF
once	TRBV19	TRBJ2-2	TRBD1	TGTGCCAGTACCTCCTTGGACAGGGGGGGCGCCGGGGAGCTGTTTTTT	CASTSLDRGGAGELFF
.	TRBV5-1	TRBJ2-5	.	TGCGCCAGCAGCGGCCCCGACATTTCCCAAGAGACCCAGTACTTC	CASSGPDISQETQYF
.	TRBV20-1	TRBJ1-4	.	TGCAGTGCTGGCGGGACTGGGAATGAAAAACTGTTTTTT	CSAGGTGNEKLFF
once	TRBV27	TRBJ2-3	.	TGTGCCAGCAGTTCCTCGGCCGCGGGGACTACAGATACGCAGTATTTT	CASSSSAAGTTDTQYF
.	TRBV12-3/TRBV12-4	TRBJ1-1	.	TGTGCCAGCAGTGTACAGGGTGGCACTGAAGCTTTCTTT	CASSVQGGTEAFF
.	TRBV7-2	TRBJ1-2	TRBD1	TGTGCCAGCAGCTTAAACAGGGGTGATGGCTACACCTTC	CASSLNRGDGYTF
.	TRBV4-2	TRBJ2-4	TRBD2	TGTGCCAGCAGCCAAGCGGAGACGGTAGCGGGGGGGTTGGAAAACATTCAGTACTTC	CASSQAETVAGGLENIQYF
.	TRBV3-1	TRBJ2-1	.	TGTGCCAGCAGCCAATCCAGGGGCTCCTACAATGAGCAGTTCTTC	CASSQSRGSYNEQFF
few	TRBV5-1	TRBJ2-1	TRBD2	TGCGCCAGCAGCGGGTGGCTAGCGGGGGGGGCCAATGAGCAGTTCTTC	CASSGWLAGGANEQFF
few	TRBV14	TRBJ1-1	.	TGTGCCAGCAGCCTCATGGGCAGGGCTGGTCACACTGAAGCTTTCTTT	CASSLMGRAGHTEAFF
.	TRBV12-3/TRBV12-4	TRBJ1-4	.	TGTGCCAGCAGTCTGGCCGGACCAGCTGAAAAACTGTTTTTT	CASSLAGPAEKLFF
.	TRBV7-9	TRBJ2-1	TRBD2	TGTGCCAGCAGCCCGGGACTAGCGGGGGGAGATGAGCAGTTCTTC	CASSPGLAGGDEQFF
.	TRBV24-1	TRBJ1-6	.	TGTGCCACCAGTTTAGGTCAGAAAGGATCACCCCTCCACTTT	CATSLGQKGSPLHF
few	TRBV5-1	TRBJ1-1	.	TGCGCCAGCAGCTTGGATGCCACTGAAGCTTTCTTT	CASSLDATEAFF
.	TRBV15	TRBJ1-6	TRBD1	TGTGCCACCAGCAGGGACAGGTATAATTCACCCCTCCACTTT	CATSRDRYNSPLHF
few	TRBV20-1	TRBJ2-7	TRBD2	TGCAGTGCACCGGATTCGGGGGGGGGCTCCTACGAGCAGTACTTC	CSAPDSGGGSYEQYF
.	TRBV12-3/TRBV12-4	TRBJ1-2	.	TGTGCCAGCAGTTTTGGGAGAATCGGTGGCTACACCTTC	CASSFGRIGGYTF
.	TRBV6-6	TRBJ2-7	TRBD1	TGTGCCAGCAGTTACTCGCTACCCGGGACAGGGTCCCCCGAGCAGTACTTC	CASSYSLPGTGSPEQYF
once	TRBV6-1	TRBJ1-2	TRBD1	TGTGCCAGCAGTAACTCCAGGGGGGTGGGCTATGGCTACACCTTC	CASSNSRGVGYGYTF
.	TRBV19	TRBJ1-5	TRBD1	TGTGCCAGTAGCCGGGGGCAGGGGGCCGTTCAGCCCCAGCATTTT	CASSRGQGAVQPQHF
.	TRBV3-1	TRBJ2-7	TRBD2	TGTGCCAGCAGCCCACGGGGGGGCCTAATTGAGCAGTACTTC	CASSPRGGLIEQYF
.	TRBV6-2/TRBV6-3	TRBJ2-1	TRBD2	TGTGCCAGCAGTTTACCGGGACTAGCGGGGGGGCGGCAGTTCTTC	CASSLPGLAGGRQFF
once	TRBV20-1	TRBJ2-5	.	TGCAGTGCTAAGACAGGCGAGACCCAGTACTTC	CSAKTGETQYF
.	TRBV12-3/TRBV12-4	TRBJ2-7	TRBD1	TGTGCCAGCAGCCTAGGTCCCGGACAGGGTCGGTACGAGCAGTACTTC	CASSLGPGQGRYEQYF
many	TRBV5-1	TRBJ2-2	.	TGCGCCAGCGTACAGGACAGACTAGAGAACACCGGGGAGCTGTTTTTT	CASVQDRLENTGELFF
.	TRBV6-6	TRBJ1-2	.	TGTGCCAGCAGGCGGGACGGCGTCGATGGCTACACCTTC	CASRRDGVDGYTF
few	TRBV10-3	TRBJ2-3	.	TGTGCCATCAGTGGAGGGATCGCAGATACGCAGTATTTT	CAISGGIADTQYF
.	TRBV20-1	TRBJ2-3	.	TGCAGTGCTCGACAGACGAGTTACACAGATACGCAGTATTTT	CSARQTSYTDTQYF
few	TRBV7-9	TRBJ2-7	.	TGTGCCAGCAGCTTCGAGAGTCCGGACGAGCAGTACTTC	CASSFESPDEQYF
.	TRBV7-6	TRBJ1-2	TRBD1	TGTGCCAGCAGCCCAACAGGGGGCTCCGACTATGGCTACACCTTC	CASSPTGGSDYGYTF
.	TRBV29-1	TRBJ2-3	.	TGCAGCGTTCCGCCGAGGACCCCTAGCACAGATACGCAGTATTTT	CSVPPRTPSTDTQYF
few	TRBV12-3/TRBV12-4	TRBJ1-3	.	TGTGCCAGCAGTCTCGGACGCCGCTCTGGAAACACCATATATTTT	CASSLGRRSGNTIYF
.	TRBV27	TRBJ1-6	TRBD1	TGTGCCAGCAGTTGGACAGGGTTATCACCCCTCCACTTT	CASSWTGLSPLHF
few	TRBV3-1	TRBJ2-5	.	TGTGCCAGCAGCCAAGATGTGAACGCCCGCGAGACCCAGTACTTC	CASSQDVNARETQYF
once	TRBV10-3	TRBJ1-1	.	TGTGCCATCAGTGAGTCGATCACAGGCCCCCCGGAGGACACTGAAGCTTTCTTT	CAISESITGPPEDTEAFF
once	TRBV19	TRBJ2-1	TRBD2	TGTGCCAGTAGTTCGGGACTAGCGGGGGGTTACAATGAGCAGTTCTTC	CASSSGLAGGYNEQFF
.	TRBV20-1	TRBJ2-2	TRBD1	TGCAGTGTCCCGGGACAGGGGAACACCGGGGAGCTGTTTTTT	CSVPGQGNTGELFF
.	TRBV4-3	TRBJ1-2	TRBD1	TGCGCCAGCAGCCAAGATGTGACGGGGACAGGGCTCTTCTATGGCTACACCTTC	CASSQDVTGTGLFYGYTF
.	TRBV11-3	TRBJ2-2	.	TGTGCCAGCAGCTTTGGGTCGTCGTCAGGGAACACCGGGGAGCTGTTTTTT	CASSFGSSSGNTGELFF
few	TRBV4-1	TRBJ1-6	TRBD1	TGCGCCAGCAGCCAAGTGGCAGGGGGCTGGTCACCCCTCCACTTT	CASSQVAGGWSPLHF
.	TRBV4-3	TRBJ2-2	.	TGCGCCAGCAGCCAATGGGGTTTGGCCGGGGAGCTGTTTTTT	CASSQWGLAGELFF
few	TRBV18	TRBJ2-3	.	TGTGCCAGCTCACCCCCCTACGGAACAGATACGCAGTATTTT	CASSPPYGTDTQYF
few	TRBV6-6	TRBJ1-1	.	TGTGCCAGCAGTTACGGCCAAGTGAACACTGAAGCTTTCTTT	CASSYGQVNTEAFF
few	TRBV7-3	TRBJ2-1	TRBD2	TGTGCCAGCAGCTCAGTCGTAGCGGGGGAAGGAGATGAGCAGTTCTTC	CASSSVVAGEGDEQFF
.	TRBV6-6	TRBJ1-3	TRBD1	TGTGCCAGCAGTTTCCAAGGACAGGGGGCGGACACCATATATTTT	CASSFQGQGADTIYF